Below are 14 T cell receptor beta chains sequenced from a single sample in a study of blood T cell repertoires in COVID-19 (dated by TCRdb to the early 2020s). The method behind the library was the immunoSEQ multiplex PCR assay. The clones in this table, taken by TCRdb from immuneACCESS, are in-frame only. Not every clone is retained; where verified, under half of the shortfall comes from an unresolved V gene, and the cause of the rest is unknown. A total of roughly 130,000 clones appear in this sample, roughly 86% of them only once. The top ten constitute less than 4.5% of the sample. The sample comprised peripheral blood. The receptors shown here come from a woman aged 60-75 years with acute or convalescent COVID-19.

The CDR3 DNA is TGTGCCAGCAGCTTAGCTAGCCCCGGACAGGGCGCCTACGAGCAGTACTTC. Amino acids: CASSLASPGQGAYEQYF. The chain couples TRBV7-6 to TRBJ2-7, with TRBD1 matching 8 bases. Germline loops: CDR1 SGHVS, CDR2 FNYEAQ. The V segment lost 0 bases and the J segment 2 bases; nucleotides outside the gene matches: 9. CDR3 length: 17 residues.

The chain joins TRBV9 to TRBJ1-1, with D uncertain. CDR3 length equals 14 residues. Deletions cut 4 bases from V and 0 bases from J, with 10 bases between. CDR1 is SGDLS and CDR2 is YYNGEE in the germline V gene. The DNA of the CDR3 is TGTGCCAGCAGCCCGTATAACTTGAACACTGAAGCTTTCTTT. This translates into CASSPYNLNTEAFF.

This clone has only one observation. This rearrangement joins TRBV7-9 to TRBJ1-3, with 8 bases identical to TRBD1. Germline values: CDR1 SEHNR, CDR2 FQNEAQ (reference sequence). J lost 2 bases, V lost 4 bases, and 7 bases had no gene match. The CDR3 contains 16 residues. The DNA for the CDR3 is TGTGCCAGCAGCTCAACAGGGGGGGGTGCTGGAAACACCATATATTTT. Translation: CASSSTGGGAGNTIYF.

This clone was detected only once. The chain employs TRBV15 and TRBJ1-2, with D hard to call. The CDR3 is made up of 13 amino acids. CDR1 LNHNV and CDR2 YYDKDF come from the germline V gene (reference sequence). The ends were cut back, 1 base at V and 8 bases at J, with 11 bases in the middle. The CDR3, as DNA: TGTGCCACCAGCAGAGGTCGGGAAGGCGGCTACACCTTC. Its protein is CATSRGREGGYTF.

The rearrangement joins TRBV15 to TRBJ1-1; perhaps TRBD1 as D (6 bases). Germline V CDR1 and CDR2: LNHNV, YYDKDF (reference sequence). The CDR3 spans 16 residues. Trimming took 0 bases from V and 5 from J, leaving 16 bases between them. The CDR3 loop reads CATSRDRAGVGTEAFF. CDR3 nucleotides: TGTGCCACCAGCAGAGATAGGGCAGGGGTGGGGACTGAAGCTTTCTTT.

The V and J genes are TRBV24-1 and TRBJ1-4; maybe TRBD1 (6 bases). Trimming took off 5 bases at V and 8 bases at J, with 8 bases between the two ends. Germline V lookup: CDR1 KGHDR, CDR2 SFDVKD. The CDR3 has 12 residues. As DNA, the CDR3 is TGTGCCACCAGTGCGGGGGGCGAAAAACTGTTTTTT. It encodes CATSAGGEKLFF.

The chain couples TRBV2 to TRBJ1-3; the match to TRBD1 covers 8 bases. The trim removed 4 bases at V and 3 bases at J, leaving 8 bases unmatched. The CDR3 has 16 residues. CDR1 and CDR2 from the germline V gene are SNHLY and FYNNEI. The CDR3 DNA is TGTGCCAGCAGTGCGGACAGGGCACTTAGTGGAAACACCATATATTTT. Encoded protein: CASSADRALSGNTIYF.

The rearrangement links TRBV12-3 or TRBV12-4 to TRBJ1-2, with a weak D call TRBD1 (6 bases). This CDR3 is built from 11 residues. The V end was cut by 6 bases, the J end by 12 bases, with 14 bases between. DNA of the CDR3: TGTGCCAGCAGATCTACTGACAGGAACACCTTC. Translated: CASRSTDRNTF.

The chain combines TRBV5-3 with TRBJ1-1; weak D call: TRBD1 (6 bases). TRBV5-3 is filed as an ORF, its function uncertain. The CDR3 runs 14 residues. The ends were cut back, 0 bases at V and 5 bases at J, with 11 bases in the middle. In DNA form, the CDR3 reads TGTGCCAGAAGCTTGGTTGTGAGGGGGACTGAAGCTTTCTTT. Protein: CARSLVVRGTEAFF.

V gene TRBV15 combines with J gene TRBJ2-5; D is unclear. Germline loops: CDR1 LNHNV, CDR2 YYDKDF (reference sequence). The CDR3 runs 12 residues. Trimming pared 0 bases from V and 5 bases from J, leaving 4 bases between. CDR3 nucleotide sequence: TGTGCCACCAGCAGAGATCGGGAGACCCAGTACTTC. Its translation is CATSRDRETQYF.

The gene calls are TRBV6-6 and TRBJ1-1; D is uncertain. The CDR3 spans 13 residues. The V gene's germline CDR1 is MNHNY and CDR2 SVGAGI (reference sequence). V lost 6 bases and J 5 bases, leaving 13 bases between the germline ends. Here the CDR3 reads CASSPGSRTEAFF. As DNA, the CDR3 is TGTGCCAGCAGCCCTGGGAGTCGGACTGAAGCTTTCTTT.

This clone occurred once. The rearrangement links TRBV6-1 to TRBJ2-5; D not resolved. The CDR3 covers 12 residues. V was pared by 5 bases and J by 2 bases, with 6 bases between. CDR1 MNHNS and CDR2 SASEGT come from the germline V gene. The CDR3 DNA is TGTGCCAGCAGTTATGTACAAGAGACCCAGTACTTC. Its translation: CASSYVQETQYF.

This clone appeared a single time. The rearrangement uses TRBV6-6 and TRBJ2-1, with 7 bases aligning to TRBD2. Germline loops: CDR1 MNHNY, CDR2 SVGAGI (reference sequence). This CDR3 region has 15 residues. V gave up 6 bases and J gave up 7 bases; unmatched junction bases: 12. CDR3 sequence: CASSPLAGRMNEQFF. Here the CDR3 DNA reads TGTGCCAGCAGCCCACTAGCCGGGAGGATGAATGAGCAGTTCTTC.

The chain recombines TRBV2 with TRBJ1-1; 8 bases align to TRBD1. V lost 8 bases and J lost 4; bases outside the gene matches: 6. Germline V gene lookup returns CDR1 SNHLY and CDR2 FYNNEI. CDR3 length equals 13 residues. Here the CDR3 reads CASGQGAATEAFF. DNA of the CDR3: TGTGCCAGCGGCCAGGGGGCTGCCACTGAAGCTTTCTTT. Combining the CDR3 with reference TRBV2 and TRBJ1-1 gives the whole variable domain EPEVTQTPSHQVTQMGQEVILRCVPISNHLYFYWYRQILGQKVEFLVSFYNNEISEKSEIFDDQFSVERPDGSNFTLKIRSTKLEDSAMYFCASGQGAATEAFFGQGTRLTVV.